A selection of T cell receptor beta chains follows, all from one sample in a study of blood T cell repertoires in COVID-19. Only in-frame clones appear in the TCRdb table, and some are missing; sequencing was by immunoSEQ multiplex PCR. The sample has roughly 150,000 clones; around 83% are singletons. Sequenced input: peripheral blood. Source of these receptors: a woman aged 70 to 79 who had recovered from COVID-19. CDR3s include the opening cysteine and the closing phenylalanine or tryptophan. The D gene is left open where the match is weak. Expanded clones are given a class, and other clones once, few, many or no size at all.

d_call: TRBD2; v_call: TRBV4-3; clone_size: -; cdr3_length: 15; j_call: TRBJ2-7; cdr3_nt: TGCGCCAGCAGCCTTACCGGGACCGGGAGGGACGAGCAGTACTTC; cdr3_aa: CASSLTGTGRDEQYF
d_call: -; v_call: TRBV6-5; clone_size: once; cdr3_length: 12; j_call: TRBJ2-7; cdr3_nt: TGTGCCAGCACCGGGTCCTCCTACGAGCAGTACTTC; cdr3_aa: CASTGSSYEQYF
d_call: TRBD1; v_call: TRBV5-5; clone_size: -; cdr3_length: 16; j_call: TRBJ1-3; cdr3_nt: TGTGCCAGCAGCCAGGACAGGGCACCTCCCGGAAACACCATATATTTT; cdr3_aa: CASSQDRAPPGNTIYF
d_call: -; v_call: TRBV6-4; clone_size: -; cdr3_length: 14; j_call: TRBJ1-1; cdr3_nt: TGTGCCAGCAGTGACCAGGGCTCGAACACTGAAGCTTTCTTT; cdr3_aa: CASSDQGSNTEAFF
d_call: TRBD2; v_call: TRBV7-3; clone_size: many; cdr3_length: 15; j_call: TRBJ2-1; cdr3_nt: TGTGCCAGCAGCCTCACGGGGGGTGTCCACAATGAGCAGTTCTTC; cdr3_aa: CASSLTGGVHNEQFF
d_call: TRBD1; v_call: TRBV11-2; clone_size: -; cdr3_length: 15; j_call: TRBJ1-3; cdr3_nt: TGTGCCAGCACACTACAGGGGTTCAGGGGAAACACCATATATTTT; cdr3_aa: CASTLQGFRGNTIYF
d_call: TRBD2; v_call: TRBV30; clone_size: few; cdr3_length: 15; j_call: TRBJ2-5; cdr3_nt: TGTGCCTGGAGTGTTAGCGGGGGGCCCGGGTGGACCCAGTACTTC; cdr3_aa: CAWSVSGGPGWTQYF
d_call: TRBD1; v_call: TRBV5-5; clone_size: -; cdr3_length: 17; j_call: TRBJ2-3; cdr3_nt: TGTGCCAGCAGCTTGCCCCGGACAGGGGGATACACAGATACGCAGTATTTT; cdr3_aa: CASSLPRTGGYTDTQYF
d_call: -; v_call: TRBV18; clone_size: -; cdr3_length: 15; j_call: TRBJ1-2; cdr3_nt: TGTGCCAGCTCACCCGAGGCGGGGGCTCCTGGTGGCTACACCTTC; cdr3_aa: CASSPEAGAPGGYTF
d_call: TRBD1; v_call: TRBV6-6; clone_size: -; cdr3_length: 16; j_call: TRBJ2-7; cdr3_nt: TGTGCCAGCAGCAGAGCCCCGGGACAGGGAACCTACGAGCAGTACTTC; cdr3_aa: CASSRAPGQGTYEQYF
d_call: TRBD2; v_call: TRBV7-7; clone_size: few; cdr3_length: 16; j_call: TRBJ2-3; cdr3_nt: TGTGCTAGCAGCTTAACCCTAGCGGGGGGGGCAGATACGCAGTATTTT; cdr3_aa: CASSLTLAGGADTQYF
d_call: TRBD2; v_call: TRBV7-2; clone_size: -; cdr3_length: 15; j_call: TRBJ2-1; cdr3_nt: TGTGCCAGCCCCTTCCCGGCTAGCGGGTACAATGAGCAGTTCTTC; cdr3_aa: CASPFPASGYNEQFF
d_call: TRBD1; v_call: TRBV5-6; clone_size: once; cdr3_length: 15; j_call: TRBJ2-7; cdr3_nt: TGTGCCAGCAGCCCGTGGACAGGGCGCGAATACGAGCAGTACTTC; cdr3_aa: CASSPWTGREYEQYF
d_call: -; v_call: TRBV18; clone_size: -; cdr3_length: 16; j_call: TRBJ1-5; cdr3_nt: TGTGCCAGCTGCCCGGGCGGCACAGGGTCCGGTCAGCCCCAGCATTTT; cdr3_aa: CASCPGGTGSGQPQHF
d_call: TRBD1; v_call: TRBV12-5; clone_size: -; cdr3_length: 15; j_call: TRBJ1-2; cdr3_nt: TGTGCTAGTGGCCTGCTTACAGGGGCGAACTATGGCTACACCTTC; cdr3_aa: CASGLLTGANYGYTF
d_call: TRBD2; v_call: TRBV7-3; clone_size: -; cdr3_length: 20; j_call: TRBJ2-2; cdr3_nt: TGTGCCAGCAGCTTAAGGGTCGGGGCTAGCGGGGCCACGGGGACCGGGGAGCTGTTTTTT; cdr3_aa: CASSLRVGASGATGTGELFF
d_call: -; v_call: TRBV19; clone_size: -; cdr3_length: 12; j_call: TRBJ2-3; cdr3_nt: TGTGCCAGTAGCACGTCGGCAGATACGCAGTATTTT; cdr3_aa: CASSTSADTQYF
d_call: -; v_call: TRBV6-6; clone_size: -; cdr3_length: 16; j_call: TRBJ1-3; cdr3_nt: TGTGCCAGCACCCTATCTGGGGGCGGATCTGGAAACACCATATATTTT; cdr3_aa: CASTLSGGGSGNTIYF
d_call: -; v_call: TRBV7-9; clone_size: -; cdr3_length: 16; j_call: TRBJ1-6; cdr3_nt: TGTGCCAGCAAGACAGTCTCTAGCTCCTATAATTCACCCCTCCACTTT; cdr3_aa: CASKTVSSSYNSPLHF
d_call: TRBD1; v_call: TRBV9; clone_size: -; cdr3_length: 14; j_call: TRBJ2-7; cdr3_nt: TGTGCCAGCAGCGTAGGACAGGGGGCCTACGAGCAGTACTTC; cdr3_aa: CASSVGQGAYEQYF
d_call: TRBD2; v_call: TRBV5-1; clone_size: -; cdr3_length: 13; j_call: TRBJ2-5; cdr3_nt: TGCGCCAGCGACCGGACCGGGAGGGAGACCCAGTACTTC; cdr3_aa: CASDRTGRETQYF
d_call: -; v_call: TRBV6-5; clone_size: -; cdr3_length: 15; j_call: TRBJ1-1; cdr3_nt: TGTGCCAGCACCCACCGGGGGACCTCGAACACTGAAGCTTTCTTT; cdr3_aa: CASTHRGTSNTEAFF
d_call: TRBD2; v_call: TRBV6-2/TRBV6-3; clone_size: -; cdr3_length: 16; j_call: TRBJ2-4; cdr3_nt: TGTGCCAGCAGCTTAAGCGGGAGGGGGGCCAAAAACATTCAGTACTTC; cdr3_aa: CASSLSGRGAKNIQYF
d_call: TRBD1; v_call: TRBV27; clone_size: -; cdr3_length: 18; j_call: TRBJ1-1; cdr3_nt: TGTGCCAGCAGTTTTGGCCTCCAGGGACAGGGGGCGAACACTGAAGCTTTCTTT; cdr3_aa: CASSFGLQGQGANTEAFF
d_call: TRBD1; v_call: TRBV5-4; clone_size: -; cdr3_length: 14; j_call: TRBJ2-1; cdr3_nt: TGTGCCAGCAGCTCGGGACAGCCTTACAATGAGCAGTTCTTC; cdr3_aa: CASSSGQPYNEQFF
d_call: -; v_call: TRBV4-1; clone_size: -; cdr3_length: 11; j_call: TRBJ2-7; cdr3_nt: TGCGCCAGCAGCCACCGGACTATGGTGTACTTC; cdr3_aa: CASSHRTMVYF